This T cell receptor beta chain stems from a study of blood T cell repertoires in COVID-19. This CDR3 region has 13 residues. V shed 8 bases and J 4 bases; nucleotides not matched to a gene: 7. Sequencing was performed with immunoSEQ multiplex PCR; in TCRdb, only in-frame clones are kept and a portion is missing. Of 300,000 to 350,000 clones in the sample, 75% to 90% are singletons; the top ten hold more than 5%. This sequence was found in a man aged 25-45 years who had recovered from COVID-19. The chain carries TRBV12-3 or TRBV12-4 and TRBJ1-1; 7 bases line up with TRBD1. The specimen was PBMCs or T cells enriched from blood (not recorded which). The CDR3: CASDHRGGTEAFF. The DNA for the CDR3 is TGTGCCAGCGACCACAGGGGAGGCACTGAAGCTTTCTTT.